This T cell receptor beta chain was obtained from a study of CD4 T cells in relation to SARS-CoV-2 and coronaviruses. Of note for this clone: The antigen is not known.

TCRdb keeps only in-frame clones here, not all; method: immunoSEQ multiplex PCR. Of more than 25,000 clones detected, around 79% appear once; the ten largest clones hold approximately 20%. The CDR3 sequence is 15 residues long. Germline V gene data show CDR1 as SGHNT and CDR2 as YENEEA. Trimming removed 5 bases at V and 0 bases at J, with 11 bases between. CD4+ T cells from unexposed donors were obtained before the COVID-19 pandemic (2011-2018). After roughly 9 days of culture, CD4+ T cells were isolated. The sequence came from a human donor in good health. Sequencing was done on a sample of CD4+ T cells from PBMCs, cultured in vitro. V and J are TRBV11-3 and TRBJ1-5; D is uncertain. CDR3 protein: CASSVTEYSNQPQHF. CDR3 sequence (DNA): TGTGCCAGCAGCGTCACAGAATATAGCAATCAGCCCCAGCATTTT.